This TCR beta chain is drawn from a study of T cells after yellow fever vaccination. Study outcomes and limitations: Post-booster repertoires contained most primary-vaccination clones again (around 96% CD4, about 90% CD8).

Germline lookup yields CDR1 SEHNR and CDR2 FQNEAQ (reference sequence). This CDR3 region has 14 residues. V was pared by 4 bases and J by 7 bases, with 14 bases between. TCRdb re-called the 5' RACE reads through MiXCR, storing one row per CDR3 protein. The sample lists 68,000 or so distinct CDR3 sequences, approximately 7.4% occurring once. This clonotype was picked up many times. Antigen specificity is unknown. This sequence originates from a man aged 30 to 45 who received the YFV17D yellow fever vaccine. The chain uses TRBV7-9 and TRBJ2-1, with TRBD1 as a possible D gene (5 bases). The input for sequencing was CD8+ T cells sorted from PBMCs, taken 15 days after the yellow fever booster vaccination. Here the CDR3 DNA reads TGTGCCAGCAGCTATCAGGGAAAGAAAAATGAGCAGTTCTTC. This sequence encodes CASSYQGKKNEQFF. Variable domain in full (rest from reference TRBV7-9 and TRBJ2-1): DTGVSQNPRHKITKRGQNVTFRCDPISEHNRLYWYRQTLGQGPEFLTYFQNEAQLEKSRLLSDRFSAERPKGSFSTLEIQRTEQGDSAMYLCASSYQGKKNEQFFGPGTRLTVL.